These 14 T cell receptor beta chains were all obtained from the same sample, sequenced in a study of TIL therapy for anti-PD-1-resistant metastatic lung cancer. The time point is: pre-treatment sample, taken before nivolumab and TIL therapy. Tumor tissue came from excised metastases, mostly pleural nodules or supraclavicular lymph nodes. Sequencing used immunoSEQ v3. Repertoires were generated with immunoSEQ multiplex PCR, while TCRdb's copy carries only in-frame clones and drops some. Among tens of thousands of clones, roughly 70% were seen once, and the ten largest hold around 5.9%. The input for sequencing was tumor tissue, taken at baseline. The receptors were gathered from a person between 30 and 79 years old with non-small cell lung cancer.

V is TRBV29-1 and J is TRBJ2-5; D is uncertain. Per germline, CDR1 SQVTM and CDR2 ANQGSEA. Trimming took 2 bases from V and 4 from J, leaving 5 bases between them. The CDR3 length is 11 residues. CDR3 bases: TGCAGCGTTGAATTAAGAGAGACCCAGTACTTC. Translating gives CSVELRETQYF. The full variable domain, with the rest looked up from reference TRBV29-1 and TRBJ2-5, is SAVISQKPSRDICQRGTSLTIQCQVDSQVTMMFWYRQQPGQSLTLIATANQGSEATYESGFVIDKFPISRPNLTFSTLTVSNMSPEDSSIYLCSVELRETQYFGPGTRLLVL.

The gene calls are TRBV5-1 and TRBJ2-1; TRBD1 aligns across 7 bases. The length of the CDR3 is 19 residues. J was trimmed by 2 bases and V by 3 bases; bases with no gene match: 17. Germline CDR1 is SGHRS and CDR2 is YFSETQ. This CDR3 reads CASSSGQAFRVGAYNEQFF. In nucleotides, the CDR3 is TGCGCCAGCAGCTCCGGACAGGCCTTCCGCGTAGGGGCCTACAATGAGCAGTTCTTC.

J is TRBJ2-7 and V is TRBV10-1, with TRBD2 matching over 11 bases. CDR1 is WNHNN, CDR2 SYGVQD, per germline (reference sequence). The CDR3 is 15 amino acids. V gave up 2 bases and J gave up 0 bases; unmatched junction bases: 0. The CDR3 here is CASSETSGGSYEQYF. DNA of the CDR3: TGCGCCAGCAGTGAGACTAGCGGGGGCTCCTACGAGCAGTACTTC.

The CDR3 region is CASRLLAGPYEQYF. In nucleotides, the CDR3 is TGTGCCAGTAGACTACTAGCGGGGCCCTACGAGCAGTACTTC. The chain carries TRBV19 and TRBJ2-7, with 10 bases that match TRBD2. V dropped 6 bases and J dropped 2; count of bases not matched to a gene: 4. Germline CDR1 reads LNHDA; CDR2 reads SQIVND (reference sequence). CDR3 length: 14 amino acids.

Comments on this clone: Distinct nucleotide sequences in the sample also encode this CDR3. CDR3 sequence reads: CASSRDRGRTDTQYF. CDR3 DNA: TGCGCCAGCAGCCGGGACAGGGGGCGCACAGATACGCAGTATTTT. The rearrangement joins TRBV5-1 to TRBJ2-3, with 12 bases aligning to TRBD1. The germline V gene has CDR1 SGHRS and CDR2 YFSETQ. The length of the CDR3 is 15 residues. V gave up 4 bases and J gave up 1 base; unmatched junction bases: 1.

A single count supports this clone. The chain uses TRBV29-1 and TRBJ1-1; D unclear. In germline, CDR1 is SQVTM, CDR2 ANQGSEA. CDR3 size: 12 residues. The V gene lost 4 bases and the J gene lost 1 base, with 7 bases spanning the gap. The CDR3 coding sequence is TGCAGCGTTGTAACTGGGAACACTGAAGCTTTCTTT. Protein sequence: CSVVTGNTEAFF.

The chain recombines TRBV27 with TRBJ1-3; D is unclear. V shed 6 bases and J shed 0 bases, with 9 bases lying between them. The germline V gene encodes CDR1 MNHEY and CDR2 SMNVEV (reference sequence). The CDR3 is 14 amino acids. The CDR3 is CASSPSPSGNTIYF. CDR3 bases: TGTGCCAGCAGCCCCAGTCCCTCTGGAAACACCATATATTTT.

This clone was seen once. V is TRBV7-8 and J is TRBJ2-1; 8 bases agree with TRBD1. V trimming: 5 bases; J trimming: 7 bases; junction bases outside the gene matches: 4. Germline CDR1 and CDR2: SGHVS and FQNEAQ. This CDR3 has 13 residues. In DNA, the CDR3 is TGTGCCAGCAGCCGGCGACAGGGGAATGAGCAGTTCTTC. This sequence encodes CASSRRQGNEQFF.

V gene TRBV7-9 combines with J gene TRBJ1-2, with D perhaps TRBD1 (5 bases). V was clipped by 1 base and J by 9 bases, with 12 bases between them. The CDR3 runs to 13 residues. CDR1 SEHNR and CDR2 FQNEAQ come from the germline V gene (reference sequence). CDR3 amino acids: CASSLDGQGRYTF. CDR3 nucleotide sequence: TGTGCCAGCAGCTTAGATGGGCAGGGACGCTACACCTTC.

The DNA for the CDR3 is TGTGCCAGCAGTCCGACAGGGCCGCAGCCCCAGCATTTT. Protein product: CASSPTGPQPQHF. V is TRBV7-9 and J is TRBJ1-5; TRBD1 matches 7 bases. Germline V CDR1 and CDR2: SEHNR, FQNEAQ (reference sequence). The CDR3 is made up of 13 amino acids. Trimming took 6 bases from V and 7 from J; bases not matched to a gene: 6.

This clone was picked up a small number of times. The rearrangement joins TRBV6-6 to TRBJ1-5; D gene uncertain. The germline CDR1 and CDR2 sequences are MNHNY and SVGAGI (reference sequence). V was shortened by 2 bases and J by 4 bases, with 9 bases between the two germline ends. The CDR3 covers 14 residues. This chain's CDR3 is CASSYISSNQPQHF. The CDR3 bases are TGTGCCAGCAGTTACATTTCGAGTAATCAGCCCCAGCATTTT.

The chain carries TRBV7-6 and TRBJ2-1; 8 bases agree with TRBD1. Germline CDR1 SGHVS, CDR2 FNYEAQ. V shed 2 bases and J 4 bases; nucleotides not matched to a gene: 10. This CDR3 spans 17 amino acids. The CDR3 nucleotides are TGTGCCAGCAGCTTACCCCCCGCAGGGGGCGGATACAATGAGCAGTTCTTC. The encoded protein is CASSLPPAGGGYNEQFF.

The genes are TRBV28 and TRBJ1-5; D may be TRBD1 (6 bases). V was cut by 4 bases and J by 7 bases, with 17 bases left in between. The CDR3 length is 15 residues. Germline V gene data show CDR1 as MDHEN and CDR2 as SYDVKM. The CDR3 protein is CASSSPTGSGQPQHF. CDR3 in DNA: TGTGCCAGCAGTTCCCCTACAGGGAGCGGACAGCCCCAGCATTTT.

The chain links TRBV6-5 to TRBJ2-7; maybe TRBD2 (5 bases). Germline loops: CDR1 MNHEY, CDR2 SVGAGI. Trimming left V 0 bases short and J 7 bases short, with 16 bases between. The CDR3 is made up of 15 amino acids. CDR3 loop: CASSYSPGSVWEQYF. The CDR3 coding sequence is TGTGCCAGCAGTTACTCTCCGGGGTCTGTATGGGAGCAGTACTTC.